A selection of T cell receptor beta chains follows, all from one sample in a study of cytomegalovirus exposure and HLA in healthy donors. TCRdb keeps only in-frame clones here, not all; method: immunoSEQ multiplex PCR. The sample carries over 100,000 clones, roughly four fifths recorded once. Sequencing used PBMCs. The source of these receptors is a male donor in good health and CMV-seropositive. CDR3s include the opening cysteine and the closing phenylalanine or tryptophan.

V: TRBV5-1
J: TRBJ2-3
CDR3: CASRRQDHTDTQYF

V: TRBV7-3
J: TRBJ1-2
CDR3: CASSPGGRNYGYTF

V: TRBV4-2
J: TRBJ2-1
CDR3: CASSLDGTSGYNEQFF

V: TRBV19
J: TRBJ1-5
CDR3: CASNRGEQPQHF

V: TRBV28
J: TRBJ1-6
CDR3: CASTLWTDNSPLHF

V: TRBV6-5
J: TRBJ2-7
CDR3: CASSYSRGWVNEQYF

V: TRBV7-9
J: TRBJ2-5
CDR3: CASSLGGVLRETQYF

V: TRBV11-2
J: TRBJ2-1
CDR3: CASSRGQGVGLALYDEQFF

V: TRBV27
J: TRBJ2-6
CDR3: CASRKDRTGANVLTF

V: TRBV29-1
J: TRBJ1-2
CDR3: CSVGSANYGYTF

V: TRBV10-3
J: TRBJ2-2
CDR3: CAISEVAVGAGELFF

V: TRBV27
J: TRBJ2-1
CDR3: CVSCSGPVYNEQFF

V: TRBV11-2
J: TRBJ2-6
CDR3: CASSLSRSGGISGANGLTF

V: TRBV25-1
J: TRBJ2-7
CDR3: CASTGSTLGTYEQYF

V: TRBV4-2
J: TRBJ1-1
CDR3: CASSQDGQTRGEAFF

V: TRBV6-6
J: TRBJ2-1
CDR3: CASKKPSGTSGYEQFF

V: TRBV7-2
J: TRBJ2-1
CDR3: CASSFSGRAYGSYNEQFF

V: TRBV6-6
J: TRBJ2-5
CDR3: CASRLEETQYF

V: TRBV6-4
J: TRBJ2-1
CDR3: CASSDNPGQGGVDEQFF

V: TRBV28
J: TRBJ2-7
CDR3: CASSSPLPGQSNEYF

V: TRBV18
J: TRBJ2-1
CDR3: CASSRSGSSYNEQFF

V: TRBV4-3
J: TRBJ1-2
CDR3: CASSQDKEVGGYTF

V: TRBV7-3
J: TRBJ2-3
CDR3: CASSLIASGSLDTQYF